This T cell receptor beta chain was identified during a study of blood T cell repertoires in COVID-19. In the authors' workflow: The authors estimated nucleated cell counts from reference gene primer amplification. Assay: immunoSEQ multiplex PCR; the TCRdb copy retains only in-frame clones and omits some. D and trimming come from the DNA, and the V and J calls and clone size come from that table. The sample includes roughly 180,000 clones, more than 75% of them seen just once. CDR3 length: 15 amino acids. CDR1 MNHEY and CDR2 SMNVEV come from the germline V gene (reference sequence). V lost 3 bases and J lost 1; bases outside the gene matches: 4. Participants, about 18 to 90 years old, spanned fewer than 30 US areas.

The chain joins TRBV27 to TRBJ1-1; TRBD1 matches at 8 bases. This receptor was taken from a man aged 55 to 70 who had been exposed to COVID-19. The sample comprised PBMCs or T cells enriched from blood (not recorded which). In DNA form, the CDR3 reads TGTGCCAGCAGTTTGACAGGGGTCGGGAACACTGAAGCTTTCTTT. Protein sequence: CASSLTGVGNTEAFF.